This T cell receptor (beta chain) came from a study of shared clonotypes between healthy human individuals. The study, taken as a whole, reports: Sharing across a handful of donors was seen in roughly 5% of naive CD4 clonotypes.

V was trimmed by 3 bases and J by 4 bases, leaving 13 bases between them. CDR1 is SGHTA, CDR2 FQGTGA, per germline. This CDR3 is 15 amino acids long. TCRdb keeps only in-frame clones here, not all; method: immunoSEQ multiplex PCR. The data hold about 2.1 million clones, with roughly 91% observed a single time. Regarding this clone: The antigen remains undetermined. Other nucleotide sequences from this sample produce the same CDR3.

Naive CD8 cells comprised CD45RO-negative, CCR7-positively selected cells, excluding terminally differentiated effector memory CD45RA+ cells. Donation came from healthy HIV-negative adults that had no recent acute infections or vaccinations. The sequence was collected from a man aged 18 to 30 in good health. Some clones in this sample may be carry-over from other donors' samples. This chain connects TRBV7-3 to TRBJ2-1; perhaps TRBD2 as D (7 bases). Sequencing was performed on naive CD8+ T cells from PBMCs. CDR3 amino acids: CASSFGGGPYNEQFF. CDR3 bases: TGTGCCAGCAGCTTCGGCGGGGGCCCATACAATGAGCAGTTCTTC.